Listed here is a single T cell receptor beta chain. Antigen specificity is unknown. The read terminates 3 residues before the CDR3 end, so the remaining end is supplied by the germline J gene. Generated by immunoSEQ multiplex PCR, the TCRdb table keeps only in-frame clones and is missing some. The sample is made up of about 55,000 clones, none counted only once. The sample comes from a study of T cell clonality in common variable immunodeficiency. In germline, CDR1 is LNHDA, CDR2 SQIVND (reference sequence). This CDR3 region has 15 residues. Regarding the study as a whole: Links between repertoire features and CVID complications were heterogeneity-limited. T cell subpopulation sequencing would be needed to explain CVID clonality. In common variable immunodeficiency, TCR beta chains reportedly carried fewer deletions and N-nucleotide insertions.

Sequencing used peripheral blood mononuclear cells. V usage is TRBV19 and J usage is TRBJ1-2; the match to TRBD1 covers 7 bases. This TCR derives from a person aged 18 to 75 in good health. The DNA read from the CDR3 is TGTGCCAGTAGTCTACAGGGGAGGGAGCAAGAGACG. It translates to CASSLQGREQET. The CDR3, in full, reads CASSLQGREQETYTF.